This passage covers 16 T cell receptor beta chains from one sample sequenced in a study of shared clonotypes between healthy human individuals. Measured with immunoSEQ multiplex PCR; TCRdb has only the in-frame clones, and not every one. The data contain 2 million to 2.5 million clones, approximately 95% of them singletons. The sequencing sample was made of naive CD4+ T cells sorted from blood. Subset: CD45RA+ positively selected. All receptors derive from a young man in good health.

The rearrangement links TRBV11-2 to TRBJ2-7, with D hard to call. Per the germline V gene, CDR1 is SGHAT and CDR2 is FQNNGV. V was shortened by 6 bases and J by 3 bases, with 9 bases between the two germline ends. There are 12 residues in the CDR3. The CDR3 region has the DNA TGTGCCAGCAGTCTTGTCTACTACGAGCAGTACTTC. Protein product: CASSLVYYEQYF.

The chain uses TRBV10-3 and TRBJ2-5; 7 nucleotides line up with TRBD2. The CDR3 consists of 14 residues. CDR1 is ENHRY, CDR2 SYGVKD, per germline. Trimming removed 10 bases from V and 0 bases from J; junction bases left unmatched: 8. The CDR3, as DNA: TGTGCCACTGGGGTCAGCGGGAACCAAGAGACCCAGTACTTC. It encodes CATGVSGNQETQYF.

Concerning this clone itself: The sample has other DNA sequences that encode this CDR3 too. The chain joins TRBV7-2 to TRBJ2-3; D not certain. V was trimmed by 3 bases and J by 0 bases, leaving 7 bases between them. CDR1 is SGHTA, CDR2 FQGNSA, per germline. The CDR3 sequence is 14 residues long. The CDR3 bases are TGTGCCAGCAGCTTTGGGCTGAGCACAGATACGCAGTATTTT. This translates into CASSFGLSTDTQYF.

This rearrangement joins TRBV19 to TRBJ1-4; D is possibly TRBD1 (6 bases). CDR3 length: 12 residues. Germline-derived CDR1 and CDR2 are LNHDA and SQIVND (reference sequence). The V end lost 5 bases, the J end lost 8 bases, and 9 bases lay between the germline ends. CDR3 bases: TGTGCCAGTAGTCAGGACAGCGAAAAACTGTTTTTT. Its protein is CASSQDSEKLFF.

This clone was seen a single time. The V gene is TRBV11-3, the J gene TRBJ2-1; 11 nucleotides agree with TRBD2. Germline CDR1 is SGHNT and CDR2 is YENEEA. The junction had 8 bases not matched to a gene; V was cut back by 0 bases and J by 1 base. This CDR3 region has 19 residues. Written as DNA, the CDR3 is TGTGCCAGCAGCTTAGATGGGCTAGCGGGAGGACGATCCTACAATGAGCAGTTCTTC. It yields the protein CASSLDGLAGGRSYNEQFF.

The CDR3 sequence is CASRGQGDTDTQYF. In DNA form, the CDR3 reads TGCGCCAGCCGAGGACAGGGGGACACAGATACGCAGTATTTT. The chain joins TRBV5-1 to TRBJ2-3; TRBD1 matches at 10 bases. This CDR3 has 14 residues. The V gene end was trimmed by 7 bases and the J gene end by 2 bases; junction bases not matched to a gene: 4. The germline V gene has CDR1 SGHRS and CDR2 YFSETQ. Full variable domain (rest looked up from reference TRBV5-1 and TRBJ2-3): KAGVTQTPRYLIKTRGQQVTLSCSPISGHRSVSWYQQTPGQGLQFLFEYFSETQRNKGNFPGRFSGRQFSNSRSEMNVSTLELGDSALYLCASRGQGDTDTQYFGPGTRLTVL.

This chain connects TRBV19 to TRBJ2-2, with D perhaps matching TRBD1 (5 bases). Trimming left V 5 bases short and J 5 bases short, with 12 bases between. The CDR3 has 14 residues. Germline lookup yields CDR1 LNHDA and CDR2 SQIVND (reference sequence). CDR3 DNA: TGTGCCAGTAGTCAGGGTAGAGAGACCGGGGAGCTGTTTTTT. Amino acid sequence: CASSQGRETGELFF.

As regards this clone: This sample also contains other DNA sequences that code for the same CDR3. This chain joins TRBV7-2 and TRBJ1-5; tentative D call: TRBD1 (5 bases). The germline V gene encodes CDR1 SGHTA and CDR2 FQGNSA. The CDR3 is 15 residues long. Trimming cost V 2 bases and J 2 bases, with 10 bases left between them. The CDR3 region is CASSLWGVGNQPQHF. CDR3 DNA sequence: TGTGCCAGCAGCTTATGGGGGGTGGGCAATCAGCCCCAGCATTTT.

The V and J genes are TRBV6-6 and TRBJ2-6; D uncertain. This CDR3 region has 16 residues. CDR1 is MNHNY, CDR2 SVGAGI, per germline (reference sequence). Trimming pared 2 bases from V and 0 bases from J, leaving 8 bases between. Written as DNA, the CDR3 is TGTGCCAGCAGTTACGACCTCCTCTCTGGGGCCAACGTCCTGACTTTC. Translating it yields CASSYDLLSGANVLTF.

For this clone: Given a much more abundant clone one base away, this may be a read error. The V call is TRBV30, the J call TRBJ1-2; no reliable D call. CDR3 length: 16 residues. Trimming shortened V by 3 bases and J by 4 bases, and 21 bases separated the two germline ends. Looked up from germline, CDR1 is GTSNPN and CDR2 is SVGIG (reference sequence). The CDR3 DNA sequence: TGTGCCTGGAGGCGAATGGGAGGTCAGAAAGTCTATGGCTACACCTTC. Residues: CAWRRMGGQKVYGYTF. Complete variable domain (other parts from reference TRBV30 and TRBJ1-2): SQTIHQWPATLVQPVGSPLSLECTVEGTSNPNLYWYRQAAGRGLQLLFYSVGIGQISSEVPQNLSASRPQDRQFILSSKKLLLSDSGFYLCAWRRMGGQKVYGYTFGSGTRLTVV.

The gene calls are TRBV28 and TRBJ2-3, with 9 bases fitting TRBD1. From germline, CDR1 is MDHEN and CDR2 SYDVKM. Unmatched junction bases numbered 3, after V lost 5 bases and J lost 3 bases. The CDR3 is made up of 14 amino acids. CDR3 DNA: TGTGCCAGCAGTAAACAGGGGGCGACAGATACGCAGTATTTT. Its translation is CASSKQGATDTQYF. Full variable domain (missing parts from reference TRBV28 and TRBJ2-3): DVKVTQSSRYLVKRTGEKVFLECVQDMDHENMFWYRQDPGLGLRLIYFSYDVKMKEKGDIPEGYSVSREKKERFSLILESASTNQTSMYLCASSKQGATDTQYFGPGTRLTVL.

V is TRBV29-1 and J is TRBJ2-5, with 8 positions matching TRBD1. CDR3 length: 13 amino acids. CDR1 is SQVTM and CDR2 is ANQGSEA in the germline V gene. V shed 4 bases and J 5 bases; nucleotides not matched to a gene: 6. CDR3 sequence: CSVGTGGWETQYF. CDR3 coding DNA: TGCAGCGTTGGAACAGGGGGATGGGAGACCCAGTACTTC.

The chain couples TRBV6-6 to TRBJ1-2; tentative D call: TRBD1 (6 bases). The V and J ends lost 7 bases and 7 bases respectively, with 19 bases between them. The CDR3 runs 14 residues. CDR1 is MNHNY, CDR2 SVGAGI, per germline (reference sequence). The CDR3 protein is CASNSQGPTGGYTF. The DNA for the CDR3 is TGTGCCAGCAATTCACAGGGCCCCACTGGTGGCTACACCTTC.

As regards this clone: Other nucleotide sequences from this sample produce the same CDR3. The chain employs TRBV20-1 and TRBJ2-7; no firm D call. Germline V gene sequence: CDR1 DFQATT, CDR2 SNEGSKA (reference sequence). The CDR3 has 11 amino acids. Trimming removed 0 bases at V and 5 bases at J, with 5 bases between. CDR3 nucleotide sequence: TGCAGTGCTAGAGATCTTGACGAGCAGTACTTC. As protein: CSARDLDEQYF.

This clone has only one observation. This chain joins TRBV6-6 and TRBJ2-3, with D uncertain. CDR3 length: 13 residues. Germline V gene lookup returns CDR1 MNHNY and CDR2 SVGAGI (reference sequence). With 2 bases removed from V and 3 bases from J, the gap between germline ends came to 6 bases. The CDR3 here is CASSYPDTDTQYF. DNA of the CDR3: TGTGCCAGCAGTTACCCCGATACAGATACGCAGTATTTT.

DNA for the CDR3: TGTGCCAGCAGCTTGGGGACAGGATTCAATGAAAAACTGTTTTTT. This encodes CASSLGTGFNEKLFF. V is TRBV7-6 and J is TRBJ1-4; 8 positions agree with TRBD1. CDR3 size: 15 residues. The V and J ends lost 3 bases and 5 bases, in that order; junction bases with no gene match: 5. Germline values: CDR1 SGHVS, CDR2 FNYEAQ.